These 6 T cell receptor beta chains share one sample of origin, sequenced in a study of human T cells and chemical hapten exposure. The time point is: patch test 3, about 24 weeks after DPC sensitization. Described treatment: therapeutic diphenylcyclopropenone sensitization with weekly scalp DPC. TCRdb used MiXCR to reprocess the RACE reads, holding one entry per CDR3 protein. The sample includes about 190,000 distinct CDR3 sequences, around 25% of them seen just once. Material: whole blood, obtained in connection with sensitization to the hapten diphenylcyclopropenone (DPC). The receptors were gathered from a woman in her forties with alopecia areata. Some clones in this sample may be carry-over from other donors' samples.

This chain connects TRBV14 to TRBJ2-1; D is unresolved. Germline lookup yields CDR1 SGHDN and CDR2 FVKESK. CDR3 length: 16 amino acids. Deletions cut 0 bases from V and 1 base from J, with 10 bases between. The CDR3 sequence: CASSQERSLSYNEQFF. As DNA, the CDR3 is TGTGCCAGCAGCCAAGAGCGATCACTTTCCTACAATGAGCAGTTCTTC.

The chain has TRBV10-3 and TRBJ2-6, with a tentative D call TRBD1 (5 bases). V was clipped by 10 bases and J by 3 bases, with 10 bases between them. Per the germline V gene, CDR1 is ENHRY and CDR2 is SYGVKD. This CDR3 spans 13 amino acids. The CDR3 protein is CATGAGGANVLTF. In DNA form, the CDR3 reads TGTGCCACTGGGGCTGGTGGGGCCAACGTCCTGACTTTC.

Relative to its sample, this clonotype is medium-sized. This rearrangement joins TRBV12-3 or TRBV12-4 to TRBJ2-1, with TRBD1 as a possible D gene (6 bases). V lost 6 bases to trimming and J lost 0 bases, with 12 bases between them. The CDR3 totals 15 residues. The CDR3 sequence: CASRTGTTSYNEQFF. CDR3 sequence (DNA): TGTGCCAGCAGGACCGGGACAACCTCCTACAATGAGCAGTTCTTC.

V gene TRBV29-1 combines with J gene TRBJ2-5; D is perhaps TRBD2 (7 bases). V was trimmed by 7 bases and J by 4 bases, leaving 16 bases between them. CDR1 is SQVTM, CDR2 ANQGSEA, per germline. CDR3 size: 13 residues. The DNA of the CDR3 is TGCAGCGCTGATGGTAGGGGGGGAGAGACCCAGTACTTC. This sequence encodes CSADGRGGETQYF.

The chain carries TRBV6-2 or TRBV6-3 and TRBJ2-7; 9 bases agree with TRBD1. This CDR3 is 14 amino acids long. After removal of 6 bases from V and 6 bases from J, the junction contained 9 bases not matched to a gene. Looked up from germline, CDR1 is MNHEY and CDR2 is SVGEGT. CDR3 loop: CASSYGQGRSEQYF. For the CDR3, the DNA is TGTGCCAGCAGCTACGGACAGGGGAGAAGCGAGCAGTACTTC.

This clonotype was detected many times. The chain recombines TRBV20-1 with TRBJ2-1; 8 bases are shared with TRBD2. The CDR3 is 15 residues long. Germline V gene data show CDR1 as DFQATT and CDR2 as SNEGSKA (reference sequence). V was pared by 3 bases and J by 4 bases, with 8 bases of the junction left unmatched. The CDR3 region has the DNA TGCAGTGCTAGGATAGCGGGAAGGGATTACAATGAGCAGTTCTTC. This translates into CSARIAGRDYNEQFF.